Presented here are 14 T cell receptor beta chains from one specimen sequenced in a study of PD-1 blockade in classical Hodgkin lymphoma. Noted time point: cycle 4 day 1 (C4D1), after 6 weeks of nivolumab. With no exception, relapse followed autologous stem cell transplantation in all patients, and brentuximab vedotin exposure varied. This table comes from immunoSEQ multiplex PCR, and its TCRdb copy is limited to in-frame clones, with some not included. The sample comprises 45,000 to 60,000 clones, approximately 80% of which are singletons, and about 19% rests with the top ten. The sample was peripheral blood mononuclear cells (PBMCs), taken before the fourth cycle of nivolumab. Source of these receptors: a human donor with classical Hodgkin lymphoma.

The rearrangement uses TRBV30 and TRBJ2-7; D unresolved. The length of the CDR3 is 13 residues. The V and J ends lost 1 base and 2 bases respectively, with 9 bases between them. Germline CDR1 and CDR2: GTSNPN and SVGIG (reference sequence). The CDR3 bases are TGTGCCTGGAGTGAGGGAACGACCTACGAGCAGTACTTC. It is translated as CAWSEGTTYEQYF.

The chain uses TRBV5-1 and TRBJ2-1, with TRBD2 identical over 7 bases. Germline CDR1 reads SGHRS; CDR2 reads YFSETQ. V was clipped by 7 bases and J by 1 base; unmatched bases: 8. The CDR3 runs to 15 residues. The CDR3 region has the DNA TGCGCCAGCGGGCGGGAGACTAAATCCTACAATGAGCAGTTCTTC. The encoded protein is CASGRETKSYNEQFF.

The chain has TRBV5-1 and TRBJ2-4, with D maybe TRBD2 (5 bases). Germline-derived CDR1 and CDR2 are SGHRS and YFSETQ. This CDR3 is 17 amino acids long. V was clipped by 4 bases and J by 0 bases, with 17 bases between them. The CDR3 sequence is CASSRGIVTLAKNIQYF. CDR3 DNA: TGCGCCAGCAGCCGGGGTATCGTGACGCTAGCCAAAAACATTCAGTACTTC.

The V gene is TRBV7-2, the J gene TRBJ1-5; D gene unclear. The CDR3 runs 13 residues. V was trimmed by 2 bases and J by 4 bases, leaving 6 bases between them. Germline CDR1 and CDR2: SGHTA and FQGNSA. The CDR3 loop is CASSLTVNQPQHF. The CDR3 DNA reads TGTGCCAGCAGCTTAACAGTTAATCAGCCCCAGCATTTT.

The V call is TRBV7-2, the J call TRBJ2-3, with 11 bases that match TRBD2. CDR1 and CDR2 from the germline V gene are SGHTA and FQGNSA. V dropped 6 bases and J dropped 2; count of bases not matched to a gene: 4. The CDR3 is 15 amino acids. CDR3 in amino acids: CASSIAGGLTDTQYF. For the CDR3, the DNA is TGTGCCAGCAGTATAGCGGGGGGGCTCACAGATACGCAGTATTTT. Drawing the rest from reference TRBV7-2 and TRBJ2-3, the complete variable domain is GAGVSQSPSNKVTEKGKDVELRCDPISGHTALYWYRQSLGQGLEFLIYFQGNSAPDKSGLPSDRFSAERTGGSVSTLTIQRTQQEDSAVYLCASSIAGGLTDTQYFGPGTRLTVL.

The count of this clone is one. This chain links TRBV5-1 with TRBJ2-2; tentatively, D is TRBD2 (6 bases). From germline, CDR1 is SGHRS and CDR2 YFSETQ. With 3 bases removed from V and 1 base from J, the gap between germline ends came to 13 bases. CDR3 length equals 16 residues. CDR3 bases: TGCGCCAGCAGCTGGGACTGGCAAAAGAACACCGGGGAGCTGTTTTTT. Its protein product is CASSWDWQKNTGELFF.

The chain carries TRBV4-2 and TRBJ2-1, with 8 bases matching TRBD1. The germline V gene has CDR1 LGHNA and CDR2 YNFKEQ. There are 15 residues in the CDR3. V shed 6 bases and J 0 bases; nucleotides not matched to a gene: 4. CDR3 protein: CASSYDRGSYNEQFF. Written as DNA, the CDR3 is TGTGCCAGCAGTTACGACAGGGGCTCCTACAATGAGCAGTTCTTC.

The chain couples TRBV7-6 to TRBJ2-3; possibly TRBD1 for D (6 bases). Germline CDR1 reads SGHVS; CDR2 reads FNYEAQ. Trimming removed 5 bases at V and 2 bases at J, with 23 bases between. The CDR3 sequence is 18 residues long. The CDR3 sequence: CASSPTSPDRTFTDTQYF. CDR3 nucleotide sequence: TGTGCCAGCAGCCCGACGTCCCCGGACAGAACTTTCACAGATACGCAGTATTTT.

The V call is TRBV5-1, the J call TRBJ2-5; possibly TRBD2 for D (6 bases). V lost 1 base and J lost 2, with 18 bases in between. Germline assignment: CDR1 SGHRS and CDR2 YFSETQ. The length of the CDR3 is 17 residues. CDR3 bases: TGCGCCAGCAGCTTGCGGTCAAGGGGACTCAATCAAGAGACCCAGTACTTC. Translated, it gives CASSLRSRGLNQETQYF.

This clone has more than one count but fewer than ten. The rearrangement links TRBV7-8 to TRBJ1-5, with 10 bases matching TRBD1. CDR3 size: 17 residues. The germline CDR1 and CDR2 sequences are SGHVS and FQNEAQ. Unmatched junction bases numbered 13, after V lost 3 bases and J lost 8 bases. CDR3 bases: TGTGCCAGCAGCTTCAACCGGGACAGGGGCGGATTGGAGCCCCAGCATTTT. Residues: CASSFNRDRGGLEPQHF.

This chain joins TRBV2 and TRBJ1-5; maybe TRBD1 (5 bases). The V and J ends lost 4 bases and 13 bases respectively, with 11 bases between them. CDR3 size: 11 residues. Germline V lookup: CDR1 SNHLY, CDR2 FYNNEI. CDR3 sequence (DNA): TGTGCCAGCAGTGCCGGGGGTACGCAGCATTTT. The encoded protein is CASSAGGTQHF.

The genes are TRBV10-3 and TRBJ1-2; D gene unclear. The CDR3 is 14 amino acids. Trimming stripped 7 bases from V and 0 bases from J, with 12 bases between. Germline CDR1 is ENHRY and CDR2 is SYGVKD. CDR3 sequence reads: CAIKFKTPNYGYTF. CDR3 sequence (DNA): TGTGCCATCAAATTCAAGACACCTAACTATGGCTACACCTTC.

The chain combines TRBV6-5 with TRBJ2-1; TRBD1 aligns across 8 bases. The CDR3 sequence is 15 residues long. V was pared by 4 bases and J by 5 bases, with 7 bases of the junction left unmatched. Germline V gene lookup returns CDR1 MNHEY and CDR2 SVGAGI. CDR3 amino acids: CASSSRTGFHNEQFF. The CDR3 DNA reads as TGTGCCAGCAGTTCCCGGACAGGGTTCCACAATGAGCAGTTCTTC.

The chain is built from TRBV19 and TRBJ2-3, with TRBD2 matching 8 bases. CDR1 and CDR2 from the germline V gene are LNHDA and SQIVND (reference sequence). With V trimmed by 4 bases and J by 2 bases, 2 bases remained unmatched. The CDR3 is 14 amino acids. CDR3: CASSTGLATDTQYF. The CDR3 nucleotides read TGTGCCAGTAGTACCGGACTAGCCACAGATACGCAGTATTTT.